This T cell receptor (beta chain) was sequenced during a study of Graves' ophthalmopathy and Graves' hyperthyroidism. Study summary: Stable hyperthyroidism was defined by absence of ophthalmopathy within 18 months of follow-up.

RNA transcripts served as template for amplifying TCR beta CDR3 sequences. In the first round, RT-PCR was carried out with HTBI primers, and a multiplex PCR formed the second round. MiXCR, run by TCRdb on the multiplex PCR reads, gives a single entry per CDR3 protein. Seen here are about 550,000 distinct CDR3 sequences, under 45% observed once, and the top ten hold less than 4.5%. Diagnosis was based on clinical symptoms, serum thyroxine, TRAb, thyroid ultrasound and orbital computed tomography. CDR1 is MGHDK and CDR2 is SYGVNS in the germline V gene. The CDR3 extends over 16 amino acids. Trimming at V came to 7 bases and at J to 4 bases, leaving 13 bases not matched to a gene.

This rearrangement joins TRBV25-1 to TRBJ1-2, with 9 bases identical to TRBD1. The sample consisted of peripheral blood or thyroid tissue (not recorded which). The origin of this receptor is an adult man with Graves' hyperthyroidism. CDR3 sequence: CASTHAPTGGAYGYTF. CDR3 nucleotides: TGTGCCAGCACTCATGCGCCGACAGGGGGAGCCTATGGCTACACCTTC.